This passage covers 28 T cell receptor beta chains from one sample sequenced in a study of T cells in women clearing cervical HPV infection. Method: immunoSEQ multiplex PCR; TCRdb's copy keeps in-frame clones and lacks some. Its listing shows approximately 28,000 clones. Sequencing was performed on blood buffy coat. All receptors come from a woman between 18 and 70 years old with a cervical HPV16 infection that either progressed to CIN3+ or cleared (not recorded which).

Note on this clone: The read finishes 3 residues shy of the CDR3 end, and the germline J gene is used to complete it. V gene TRBV5-1 combines with J gene TRBJ2-1; D call uncertain. The germline gives CDR1 SGHRS, CDR2 YFSETQ. With 0 bases removed from V and 6 bases from J, the gap between germline ends came to 10 bases. This CDR3 region has 14 residues. The CDR3: CASSLGDKGNEQFF. The sequenced part of the CDR3 DNA is TGCGCCAGCAGCTTGGGTGATAAGGGCAATGAG.

The DNA read from the CDR3 is TGTGCCAGCAGATACAGGGATCCTGGAAACACC. This encodes CASRYRDPGNT. The entire CDR3 protein is CASRYRDPGNTIYF. The chain couples TRBV7-2 to TRBJ1-3; D might be TRBD1 (6 bases). Sequencing ends 3 residues short of the CDR3 end; the germline J gene provides the rest. The CDR3 sequence is 14 residues long. With 6 bases removed from V and 2 bases from J, the gap between germline ends came to 11 bases. CDR1 and CDR2 from the germline V gene are SGHTA and FQGNSA.

Comment on this clone: With the read ending 3 residues before the CDR3 end, the germline J gene is used to fill in that end. The chain has TRBV6-1 and TRBJ2-7; the D call may be TRBD1 or TRBD2 (5 bases each). V lost 2 bases to trimming and J lost 5 bases, with 10 bases between them. This CDR3 has 13 residues. The germline gives CDR1 MNHNS, CDR2 SASEGT. The CDR3 DNA, read in part, is TGTGCCAGCAGTGAACAAAGAGGGGACGAG. Translation: CASSEQRGDE. The full CDR3 sequence reads CASSEQRGDEQYF.

Remarks on this clone: The read comes to an end 3 residues before the CDR3 does, leaving the germline J gene to fill in the end. The gene calls are TRBV6-2 or TRBV6-3 and TRBJ1-5; 9 positions agree with TRBD1. The length of the CDR3 is 14 residues. The germline CDR1 and CDR2 sequences are MNHEY and SVGEGT. The J segment lost 9 bases and the V segment lost 7 bases, leaving 10 bases of the junction unmatched. Incomplete CDR3 DNA: TGTGCCAGCAACCTACAGGGGGCGGTTTGGCCC. Protein product: CASNLQGAVWP. The CDR3 in its entirety is CASNLQGAVWPQHF.

A word on this clone: The sequence runs out 3 residues before the end of the CDR3; the remainder is reconstructed from the germline J gene. The genes are TRBV7-9 and TRBJ1-2; D is undetermined. This CDR3 contains 14 residues. V was cut by 6 bases and J by 3 bases, with 14 bases left in between. From germline, CDR1 is SEHNR and CDR2 FQNEAQ (reference sequence). CDR3 DNA (partial): TGTGCCAGCAGTCAACTGTCGGGGTACTATGGC. It is translated as CASSQLSGYYG. In full, the CDR3 reads CASSQLSGYYGYTF.

About this clone: The read terminates 3 residues before the CDR3 end, so the remaining end is supplied by the germline J gene. The chain uses TRBV4-2 and TRBJ2-2; 7 bases are shared with TRBD2. The CDR3 covers 16 residues. Trimming cost V 0 bases and J 6 bases; bases outside gene matches: 7. Germline values: CDR1 LGHNA, CDR2 YNFKEQ. The CDR3: CASSQDVGGLAGELFF. CDR3 DNA (partial): TGTGCCAGCAGCCAAGATGTCGGGGGGTTGGCCGGGGAG.

CDR3 DNA (partial): TGCAGTGCTCCTACAGGGCCTACTGAA. Encoded protein: CSAPTGPTE. The whole CDR3 reads CSAPTGPTEAFF. This rearrangement joins TRBV20-1 to TRBJ1-1; tentatively, D is TRBD1 (6 bases). Sequencing ends 3 residues short of the CDR3 end; the germline J gene provides the rest. There are 12 residues in the CDR3. V dropped 5 bases and J dropped 5 bases, with 12 bases sitting between them. In germline, CDR1 is DFQATT, CDR2 SNEGSKA (reference sequence).

In regard to this clone: The read terminates 3 residues ahead of where the CDR3 ends, so the germline J gene completes it. V is TRBV10-3 and J is TRBJ2-1, with 7 bases that match TRBD2. CDR3 size: 16 residues. Germline CDR1 and CDR2: ENHRY and SYGVKD. Germline trimming cut 4 bases from V and 3 bases from J; bases unmatched to any gene: 9. CDR3 amino acids: CAISGQAGTLYNEQFF. The covered CDR3 bases are TGTGCCATCAGTGGACAAGCGGGGACTCTCTACAATGAG.

Its frequency marks this clone as medium-sized. The sequenced fragment ends 3 residues before the CDR3 boundary, so the rest is inferred from the germline J gene. This rearrangement joins TRBV5-1 to TRBJ2-1; 8 positions agree with TRBD2. The germline V gene has CDR1 SGHRS and CDR2 YFSETQ. This CDR3 has 15 residues. V was pared by 3 bases and J by 0 bases, with 2 bases of the junction left unmatched. This CDR3 reads CASSWTSRSYNEQFF. The sequenced part of the CDR3 DNA is TGCGCCAGCAGCTGGACTAGCCGCTCCTACAATGAG.

Notes on this clone: The CDR3 is cut off 3 residues early in the read; its end comes from the germline J gene. The chain employs TRBV12-3 or TRBV12-4 and TRBJ2-2, with 7 bases lining up with TRBD2. J lost 4 bases, V lost 5 bases, and 10 bases had no gene match. The CDR3 runs to 16 residues. Incomplete CDR3 DNA: TGTGCCAGCAGTCCGGGGGGAGGGTCGATCACCGGGGAG. This codes for CASSPGGGSITGE. The whole CDR3 is CASSPGGGSITGELFF.

Points on this clone: The sequence runs out 3 residues before the end of the CDR3; the remainder is reconstructed from the germline J gene. The chain employs TRBV5-4 and TRBJ1-1; D uncertain. The CDR3 has 12 residues. Trimming left V 5 bases short and J 3 bases short, with 8 bases between. The germline V gene encodes CDR1 SGHNT and CDR2 YYREEE (reference sequence). The CDR3 spells CASSSGYTEAFF. The sequenced part of the CDR3 DNA is TGTGCCAGCAGTTCCGGGTACACTGAA. The whole variable domain, remainder taken from reference TRBV5-4 and TRBJ1-1, is ETGVTQSPTHLIKTRGQQVTLRCSSQSGHNTVSWYQQALGQGPQFIFQYYREEENGRGNFPPRFSGLQFPNYSSELNVNALELDDSALYLCASSSGYTEAFFGQGTRLTVV.

A note on this clone: The read terminates 3 residues before the CDR3 end, so the remaining end is supplied by the germline J gene. V usage is TRBV6-1 and J usage is TRBJ1-6, with a weak D call TRBD1 (5 bases). The CDR3 totals 16 residues. Trimming took off 2 bases at V and 0 bases at J, with 8 bases between the two ends. CDR1 and CDR2 from the germline V gene are MNHNS and SASEGT. CDR3 region: CASSEWRGSYNSPLHF. CDR3 bases read: TGTGCCAGCAGTGAATGGAGGGGCTCCTATAATTCACCC.

Regarding this clone: The read ends 3 residues before the CDR3 terminus; that terminus is restored from the germline J gene. The rearrangement uses TRBV11-2 and TRBJ2-7, with a weak D call TRBD2 (5 bases). The germline CDR1 and CDR2 sequences are SGHAT and FQNNGV. The CDR3 spans 13 residues. V was shortened by 5 bases and J by 6 bases, with 14 bases between the two germline ends. The CDR3 region is CASSITGISEQYF. The CDR3 DNA, read in part, is TGTGCCAGCAGCATTACGGGGATTAGCGAG.

With regard to this clone: The read gets to within 3 residues of the CDR3 end, and the germline J gene fills in the rest. The chain links TRBV6-1 to TRBJ1-6; 9 bases fit TRBD1. Trimming at V came to 4 bases and at J to 10 bases, leaving 8 bases not matched to a gene. CDR3 size: 15 residues. Germline V gene data show CDR1 as MNHNS and CDR2 as SASEGT. CDR3 bases read: TGTGCCAGCAGTGGCTCGGGACAGGGAACCTCACCC. Protein sequence: CASSGSGQGTSP. The entire CDR3 sequence reads CASSGSGQGTSPLHF.

For this clone: Coverage ceases 3 residues before the CDR3 finishes, and the germline J gene fills in the end. The J gene is TRBJ1-2, the V gene TRBV12-3 or TRBV12-4; 8 bases line up with TRBD1. The CDR3 runs to 15 residues. The part of the CDR3 DNA that was read is TGTGCCAGCAGTCCGGACAGGGCCCTCGGTGGAGGC. Its protein is CASSPDRALGGG. The complete CDR3 reads CASSPDRALGGGYTF.

Comment on this clone: The missing CDR3 end, 3 residues past where the read stops, is filled in from the germline J gene. The chain couples TRBV5-4 to TRBJ2-7, with 13 bases matching TRBD2. The CDR3 is made up of 14 amino acids. J gave up 4 bases and V 4 bases, and 2 bases lay outside the gene matches. The germline V gene has CDR1 SGHNT and CDR2 YYREEE (reference sequence). The chain's CDR3 is CASSPGLAGYEQYF. CDR3 DNA, as far as it was read: TGTGCCAGCAGCCCGGGACTAGCGGGATACGAG.

The CDR3 bases that were read are TGTGCCAGCAGTTTACAGGGAAGTCGGGGC. The encoded protein is CASSLQGSRG. The whole CDR3 sequence is CASSLQGSRGYTF. This chain uses TRBV5-5 with TRBJ1-2; maybe TRBD1 (6 bases). The CDR3 extends 3 residues past the end of the read, so its final part is completed from the germline J gene. Germline V gives CDR1 SGHKS, CDR2 YYEKEE (reference sequence). The CDR3 covers 13 residues.

Note on this clone: From the germline J gene comes the end of the CDR3, since the read stops 3 residues before it. This rearrangement joins TRBV7-9 to TRBJ1-1; possibly TRBD1 for D (6 bases). CDR3 length: 12 residues. CDR1 SEHNR and CDR2 FQNEAQ come from the germline V gene (reference sequence). The sequenced CDR3 bases are TGTGCCAGCAGCTCCCTGGGGGGGGCA. This translates into CASSSLGGA. The full CDR3 is CASSSLGGAAFF.

Concerning this clone itself: The read terminates 3 residues ahead of where the CDR3 ends, so the germline J gene completes it. The chain employs TRBV7-9 and TRBJ1-2; maybe TRBD1 (6 bases). This CDR3 spans 11 amino acids. Per the germline V gene, CDR1 is SEHNR and CDR2 is FQNEAQ (reference sequence). CDR3 in amino acids: CASSYRDGYTF. CDR3 DNA (partial): TGTGCCAGCAGCTACAGGGACGGC.

Points on this clone: The read ends 3 residues shy of where the CDR3 ends; the end is completed using the germline J gene. V and J are TRBV7-6 and TRBJ2-1; D is unresolved. The V end was cut by 1 base, the J end by 6 bases, with 10 bases between. The germline V gene encodes CDR1 SGHVS and CDR2 FNYEAQ. This CDR3 region has 14 residues. The CDR3 reads CASSLGARSNEQFF. CDR3 DNA (partial): TGTGCCAGCAGCTTAGGAGCTAGGAGCAATGAG.

The covered CDR3 bases are TGCGCCAGCAGTGATATACGACAGACCACGAACACCGGGGAG. This translates into CASSDIRQTTNTGE. In full, the CDR3 reads CASSDIRQTTNTGELFF. The chain employs TRBV10-1 and TRBJ2-2, with a tentative D call TRBD1 (5 bases). The read halts 3 residues ahead of the CDR3 end, with the missing end drawn from the germline J gene. The CDR3 spans 17 residues. The V gene lost 3 bases and the J gene lost 0 bases, with 14 bases spanning the gap. Germline CDR1 reads WNHNN; CDR2 reads SYGVQD (reference sequence).

In regard to this clone: The read halts 3 residues ahead of the CDR3 end, with the missing end drawn from the germline J gene. V and J are TRBV11-2 and TRBJ2-5, with a weak D call TRBD1 (5 bases). The V gene's germline CDR1 is SGHAT and CDR2 FQNNGV. Trimming took 2 bases from V and 3 from J, leaving 13 bases between them. This CDR3 spans 15 amino acids. The CDR3 bases that were read are TGTGCCAGCAGCTTAATGGGTGGGGCTAAAGAGACC. Translating it yields CASSLMGGAKET. The full CDR3 sequence reads CASSLMGGAKETQYF.

Points on this clone: The read finishes 3 residues shy of the CDR3 end, and the germline J gene is used to complete it. The J gene is TRBJ1-1, the V gene TRBV5-1; no firm D call. Germline V gene lookup returns CDR1 SGHRS and CDR2 YFSETQ. The CDR3 spans 12 residues. The CDR3 sequence: CASIGGGKEAFF. Partial CDR3 DNA: TGCGCCAGCATTGGAGGCGGGAAGGAA. Full variable domain (missing parts from reference TRBV5-1 and TRBJ1-1): KAGVTQTPRYLIKTRGQQVTLSCSPISGHRSVSWYQQTPGQGLQFLFEYFSETQRNKGNFPGRFSGRQFSNSRSEMNVSTLELGDSALYLCASIGGGKEAFFGQGTRLTVV.

With respect to this clone: The CDR3 extends 3 residues past the end of the read, so its final part is completed from the germline J gene. The genes are TRBV5-1 and TRBJ2-5; D tentatively fits TRBD1 or TRBD2 (8 bases each). CDR1 and CDR2 (germline): SGHRS, YFSETQ. The V gene lost 4 bases and the J gene lost 4 bases, with 20 bases spanning the gap. The CDR3 runs 16 residues. Incomplete CDR3 DNA: TGCGCCAGCAGCGCGGGAGGTGGACAGGGAACAGAGACC. Translating gives CASSAGGGQGTET. The full-length CDR3 reads as CASSAGGGQGTETQYF.

About this clone: From the germline J gene comes the end of the CDR3, since the read stops 3 residues before it. This same CDR3 is encoded by further DNA sequences in the sample. The chain recombines TRBV19 with TRBJ2-7; 8 bases match TRBD1. With V trimmed by 5 bases and J by 2 bases, 5 bases remained unmatched. CDR1 is LNHDA, CDR2 SQIVND, per germline (reference sequence). The CDR3 has 14 residues. The CDR3 is CASSSGTGPYEQYF. The part of the CDR3 DNA that was read is TGTGCCAGTAGTTCCGGGACAGGCCCCTACGAG.

A remark on this clone: The read gets to within 3 residues of the CDR3 end, and the germline J gene fills in the rest. The J gene is TRBJ2-1, the V gene TRBV29-1; 7 bases map to TRBD1. Unmatched junction bases numbered 3, after V lost 4 bases and J lost 3 bases. This CDR3 comprises 13 residues. CDR1 is SQVTM and CDR2 is ANQGSEA in the germline V gene. Incomplete CDR3 DNA: TGCAGCGTTGGGGGACAGTTCTACAATGAG. Residues: CSVGGQFYNE. The entire CDR3 protein reads CSVGGQFYNEQFF.

In the case of this clone: Coverage ceases 3 residues before the CDR3 finishes, and the germline J gene fills in the end. This chain uses TRBV12-3 or TRBV12-4 with TRBJ2-1; possible D gene TRBD1, 6 bases. Trimming removed 5 bases from V and 9 bases from J, with 14 bases in between. CDR3 size: 13 residues. CDR3 bases read: TGTGCCAGCAGTCCACACCGGGACACTGAG. Protein product: CASSPHRDTE. The CDR3 reads in full as CASSPHRDTEQFF.

Turning to this clone: Sequencing ends 3 residues short of the CDR3 end; the germline J gene provides the rest. The chain joins TRBV6-2 or TRBV6-3 to TRBJ2-5; tentative D call: TRBD1 (6 bases). Trimming shortened V by 6 bases and J by 1 base, and 15 bases separated the two germline ends. The CDR3 contains 15 residues. Germline CDR1 MNHEY, CDR2 SVGEGT. The DNA read from the CDR3 is TGTGCCAGCAGGGACCAGGGGATGGGCCAAGAGACC. Protein product: CASRDQGMGQET. The whole CDR3 sequence is CASRDQGMGQETQYF.